A selection of T cell receptor beta chains follows, all from one sample in a study of post-analysis software for immune sequencing data. TCRdb fed the PCR reads into MiXCR, producing one record per CDR3 protein. The sample lists approximately 730,000 distinct CDR3 sequences, roughly 46% occurring once. Material: blood. The receptors derive from a girl aged 10-17 years with multiple sclerosis. The CDR3 runs from the conserved cysteine through the conserved F or W. A D gene is named only where the DNA matches it firmly. Where a row states a size, it is once, few, many or the class of an expanded clone; other rows omit it.

V: TRBV6-5
J: TRBJ2-7
D: -
size: few
DNA: TGTGCCAGCAGTGGCGGACGGGACCTCTCCTACGAGCAGTACTTC
CDR3: CASSGGRDLSYEQYF

V: TRBV6-5
J: TRBJ1-1
D: -
size: -
DNA: TGTGCCAGCAGGAGGGACATTGGGAACACTGAAGCTTTCTTT
CDR3: CASRRDIGNTEAFF

V: TRBV11-2
J: TRBJ2-7
D: TRBD1
size: -
DNA: TGTGCCAGCAGCTTATGGAGTGGTCAGGGGGCCTACGAGCAGTACTTC
CDR3: CASSLWSGQGAYEQYF

V: TRBV25-1
J: TRBJ1-4
D: TRBD1
size: -
DNA: TGTGCCAGCAGTACGTGGGGACAGGAAAAACTGTTTTTT
CDR3: CASSTWGQEKLFF

V: TRBV20-1
J: TRBJ2-5
D: TRBD1
size: -
DNA: TGCAGTGCTAGAGGAGGGCCCCAGGACAGGGGACTTCGCGACCAAGAGACCCAGTACTTC
CDR3: CSARGGPQDRGLRDQETQYF

V: TRBV6-4
J: TRBJ1-2
D: TRBD1
size: -
DNA: TGTGCCAGCAGGGGACAGGGGAAGGAGGGCTACACCTTC
CDR3: CASRGQGKEGYTF

V: TRBV20-1
J: TRBJ2-7
D: -
size: -
DNA: TGCAGTGCTAGCCAGCAGGGTGGCGAGCAGTACTTC
CDR3: CSASQQGGEQYF

V: TRBV29-1
J: TRBJ2-7
D: TRBD2
size: -
DNA: TGCAGCGTTCTCATCGGGCTAGCGGGAGGGCCGGGGGAGCAGTACTTC
CDR3: CSVLIGLAGGPGEQYF

V: TRBV12-3/TRBV12-4
J: TRBJ2-7
D: -
size: -
DNA: TGTGCCAGCAGTTTAGGCGCACAGACCTACGAGCAGTACTTC
CDR3: CASSLGAQTYEQYF

V: TRBV7-8
J: TRBJ2-1
D: -
size: -
DNA: TGTGCCAGCAGCTTAGTACAGGGGAGGGACAATGAGCAGTTCTTC
CDR3: CASSLVQGRDNEQFF

V: TRBV20-1
J: TRBJ2-1
D: -
size: -
DNA: TGCAGTGCTAGGGCTGAGCAGTTCTTC
CDR3: CSARAEQFF

V: TRBV30
J: TRBJ2-7
D: TRBD2
size: -
DNA: TGTGCCTGGAGGGGACTAGCGGGAGACTCCTACGAGCAGTACTTC
CDR3: CAWRGLAGDSYEQYF

V: TRBV20-1
J: TRBJ2-3
D: -
size: -
DNA: TGCAGTGCTTTCGGGGATAGCACAGATACGCAGTATTTT
CDR3: CSAFGDSTDTQYF

V: TRBV15
J: TRBJ2-1
D: TRBD2
size: few
DNA: TGTGCCACCAGCAGAGTGCCCCAAACTAGCGGGTCTGGCTATGAGCAGTTCTTC
CDR3: CATSRVPQTSGSGYEQFF

V: TRBV4-2
J: TRBJ2-3
D: TRBD2
size: -
DNA: TGTGCCAGCAGCCCAGGACTAGCGGAGGCAGGGGATACGCAGTATTTT
CDR3: CASSPGLAEAGDTQYF

V: TRBV14
J: TRBJ1-2
D: -
size: few
DNA: TGTGCCAGCAGCCAAGGAGGGTCGGACTATGGCTACACCTTC
CDR3: CASSQGGSDYGYTF

V: TRBV6-6
J: TRBJ2-5
D: TRBD2
size: few
DNA: TGTGCCAGCACCCGTAGCGGGAGTGGACAAGAGACCCAGTACTTC
CDR3: CASTRSGSGQETQYF

V: TRBV20-1
J: TRBJ2-7
D: TRBD2
size: -
DNA: TGCAGTGCTAGAGCCCAGCGGGAGGGCCCCGACGAGCAGTACTTC
CDR3: CSARAQREGPDEQYF

V: TRBV4-3
J: TRBJ2-1
D: TRBD1
size: few
DNA: TGCGCCAGCAGCCAAGAGGCTGGGACAGGTGCTTTCAATGAGCAGTTCTTC
CDR3: CASSQEAGTGAFNEQFF

V: TRBV20-1
J: TRBJ2-1
D: -
size: -
DNA: TGCAGTGCACCATCGGAGGGGCGCCCCTACAATGAGCAGTTCTTC
CDR3: CSAPSEGRPYNEQFF

V: TRBV29-1
J: TRBJ2-1
D: TRBD2
size: few
DNA: TGCAGCTCCGGGACTAGTGACCATGAGCAGTTCTTC
CDR3: CSSGTSDHEQFF

V: TRBV3-1
J: TRBJ1-5
D: TRBD1
size: -
DNA: TGTGCCAGCAGCCAAGGGGACAGTAAGGAGCCCCAGCATTTT
CDR3: CASSQGDSKEPQHF

V: TRBV20-1
J: TRBJ2-1
D: TRBD2
size: -
DNA: TGCAGTGCCAAGGGACTAGCGGGAGCTAATGAGCAGTTCTTC
CDR3: CSAKGLAGANEQFF

V: TRBV7-9
J: TRBJ1-6
D: TRBD1
size: -
DNA: TGTGCCAGCGGCCCGGACAGGGGGAATTCACCCCTCCACTTT
CDR3: CASGPDRGNSPLHF

V: TRBV10-3
J: TRBJ2-7
D: TRBD1
size: -
DNA: TGTGCCATCAGTGACACCGGGACAGGGGAACGTCCCTACGAGCAGTACTTC
CDR3: CAISDTGTGERPYEQYF

V: TRBV15
J: TRBJ2-1
D: TRBD2
size: -
DNA: TGTGCCACCAGCAGGGACGGGACTAGCGGGACCTTCAATGAGCAGTTCTTC
CDR3: CATSRDGTSGTFNEQFF

V: TRBV24-1
J: TRBJ2-7
D: -
size: -
DNA: TGTGCCACCAGTGATTCCGGGGACGGGACAACCTACGAGCAGTACTTC
CDR3: CATSDSGDGTTYEQYF

V: TRBV27
J: TRBJ1-2
D: TRBD1
size: -
DNA: TGTGCCAGCAGTTTTCTCCCTTCTTCGACAGGGGGCGTCTATGGCTACACCTTC
CDR3: CASSFLPSSTGGVYGYTF

V: TRBV20-1
J: TRBJ2-3
D: -
size: -
DNA: TGCAGTGCTAGAGTGTTTGCAGATACGCAGTATTTT
CDR3: CSARVFADTQYF

V: TRBV6-1
J: TRBJ2-1
D: TRBD2
size: -
DNA: TGTGCCAGCAGTGAAGGACTAGCGGGAGTGCATGAGCAGTTCTTC
CDR3: CASSEGLAGVHEQFF

V: TRBV27
J: TRBJ2-1
D: -
size: once
DNA: TGTGCCAGCAGTTTAGGCCCTGAAAGCTCCTACAATGAGCAGTTCTTC
CDR3: CASSLGPESSYNEQFF

V: TRBV5-5
J: TRBJ1-2
D: TRBD1
size: -
DNA: TGTGCCAGCAGGCGAGGACAGGCCGGGGGCTATGGCTACACCTTC
CDR3: CASRRGQAGGYGYTF

V: TRBV27
J: TRBJ2-3
D: -
size: few
DNA: TGTGCCAGCAGTTTATCAACGGGGAGCACAGATACGCAGTATTTT
CDR3: CASSLSTGSTDTQYF

V: TRBV10-3
J: TRBJ2-7
D: TRBD2
size: -
DNA: TGTGCCATCAGTGAGTCGGGACTAGCGGGAACCTACGAGCAGTACTTC
CDR3: CAISESGLAGTYEQYF

V: TRBV2
J: TRBJ2-4
D: TRBD2
size: few
DNA: TGTGCCAGCAGCGGACTAGCGGGTAACATTCAGTACTTC
CDR3: CASSGLAGNIQYF

V: TRBV7-3
J: TRBJ2-4
D: TRBD2
size: -
DNA: TGTGCCAGCACCCGACCGGGACTAGCGGGACAACAGGCGCAGTACTTC
CDR3: CASTRPGLAGQQAQYF

V: TRBV5-8
J: TRBJ2-1
D: TRBD2
size: few
DNA: TGTGCCAGCAGCCACCGACTAGCGGGAGGAGAGGAGCAGTTCTTC
CDR3: CASSHRLAGGEEQFF

V: TRBV20-1
J: TRBJ2-1
D: -
size: -
DNA: TGCAGTGCTACCTTAGAGGGCAATGAGCAGTTCTTC
CDR3: CSATLEGNEQFF

V: TRBV20-1
J: TRBJ2-7
D: TRBD1
size: -
DNA: TGCAGTGCCCAATCCCGTCCGCGACAGGGAACCTACGAGCAGTACTTC
CDR3: CSAQSRPRQGTYEQYF

V: TRBV20-1
J: TRBJ2-7
D: -
size: few
DNA: TGCAGTGCTAGGTCGCTAAAGAGGGACTCCTACGAGCAGTACTTC
CDR3: CSARSLKRDSYEQYF

V: TRBV5-1
J: TRBJ2-7
D: TRBD2
size: few
DNA: TGCGCCAGCAGATCGTCAGCGGGAGTGACCTACGAGCAGTACTTC
CDR3: CASRSSAGVTYEQYF

V: TRBV6-4
J: TRBJ2-5
D: TRBD2
size: -
DNA: TGTGCCAGCAGTGACCGGGGGGGCCTACTTATCCAAGAGACCCAGTACTTC
CDR3: CASSDRGGLLIQETQYF

V: TRBV7-9
J: TRBJ2-1
D: TRBD1
size: few
DNA: TGTGCCAGCAGCTTAATCGGACAGGGGGCGGGCGATGAGCAGTTCTTC
CDR3: CASSLIGQGAGDEQFF

V: TRBV7-2
J: TRBJ2-1
D: -
size: few
DNA: TGTGCCAGCAGCCCCCAGAGCGGGCCCTACCTCAATGAGCAGTTCTTC
CDR3: CASSPQSGPYLNEQFF

V: TRBV6-5
J: TRBJ2-1
D: TRBD2
size: -
DNA: TGTGCCAGCAGTTACTCACATCCGGCGGGAGGGAACAATGAGCAGTTCTTC
CDR3: CASSYSHPAGGNNEQFF

V: TRBV12-3/TRBV12-4
J: TRBJ1-6
D: -
size: -
DNA: TGTGCCAGCAGCATGACAGAAGATGTAAGCGGGCCCCTCCACTTT
CDR3: CASSMTEDVSGPLHF

V: TRBV29-1
J: TRBJ2-7
D: -
size: -
DNA: TGCAGCGTTGAAGAAGGGAGCTCCTACGTGCAGTACTTC
CDR3: CSVEEGSSYVQYF

V: TRBV20-1
J: TRBJ2-1
D: -
size: -
DNA: TGCAGTGCTAGAGGATCTAGTGCCGAGCAGTTCTTC
CDR3: CSARGSSAEQFF

V: TRBV11-3
J: TRBJ2-3
D: TRBD2
size: -
DNA: TGTGCCAGTAGTGGAAGAGCGGGGGCCACAGATACGCAGTATTTT
CDR3: CASSGRAGATDTQYF

V: TRBV12-3/TRBV12-4
J: TRBJ1-4
D: TRBD1
size: -
DNA: TGTGCCAGCAGCCCCGGGACAGGGGGCACCCACGGAAAACTGTTTTTT
CDR3: CASSPGTGGTHGKLFF

V: TRBV29-1
J: TRBJ2-6
D: -
size: -
DNA: TGCAGCGTTGTAGCAGGTGCTGGGGCCAACGTCCTGACTTTC
CDR3: CSVVAGAGANVLTF

V: TRBV3-1
J: TRBJ2-7
D: TRBD2
size: -
DNA: TGTGCCAGCAGCCAAGTTCCTAGCGGGATATCCTACGAGCAGTACTTC
CDR3: CASSQVPSGISYEQYF